What follows describes a single T cell receptor (beta chain). Germline lookup yields CDR1 MDHEN and CDR2 SYDVKM. The V end was cut by 2 bases, the J end by 9 bases, with 14 bases between. This CDR3 has 14 amino acids. The data belong to a study of blood T cell repertoires in COVID-19. Overall study context: PBMCs, B-cell-depleted T cells, or T cells provided the cDNA or gDNA that made up the material.

Original analysis: Amplified reference gene primers provided the basis for estimating nucleated cell counts. Assay used: immunoSEQ multiplex PCR; TCRdb lists only in-frame clones, some missing. The D gene and trimming were derived from the DNA, and the V and J assignments and clone size from that table. Of more than 100,000 clones detected, roughly 90% appear once; the ten largest clones hold approximately 6.2%. Sequencing input: peripheral blood. The chain recombines TRBV28 with TRBJ2-1, with D tentatively TRBD1 (5 bases). This receptor was taken from a human donor in a cohort sampled during active COVID-19. CDR3 amino acids: CASSLIPRAVEQFF. Written as DNA, the CDR3 is TGTGCCAGCAGTTTAATCCCCAGGGCAGTTGAGCAGTTCTTC.